This entry describes one T cell receptor beta chain. What it binds is unknown. Germline assignment: CDR1 LNHDA and CDR2 SQIVND (reference sequence). The CDR3 is made up of 16 amino acids. V lost 3 bases, J lost 4 bases, and 9 bases stayed unmatched. The record originates from a study of cytomegalovirus exposure and HLA in healthy donors. Study-level findings and limits: Presence/absence analyses assumed roughly uniform sequencing depth across donors. Altogether, 150 to 200 TCR beta chains were recorded as cytomegalovirus-associated. The authors later linked a missense DCLRE1C variant to TCR beta V- and J-gene trimming.

13 Jbeta primers and 60 Vbeta primers were used for the PCR. TCRdb keeps only in-frame clones here, not all; method: immunoSEQ multiplex PCR. The table lists about 130,000 clones, more than 60% of them singletons. The clonotype originates from a woman aged 40 to 50 in good health and CMV-seropositive. The sample comprised PBMCs. This chain connects TRBV19 to TRBJ2-1, with 7 bases that match TRBD2. This chain's CDR3 is CASSIIASGRYNEQFF. CDR3 nucleotides: TGTGCCAGTAGTATCATAGCTAGCGGCCGTTACAATGAGCAGTTCTTC.